This passage covers 15 T cell receptor beta chains from one sample sequenced in a study of cytomegalovirus exposure and HLA in healthy donors (dated by TCRdb to about 2017). The library was made by the immunoSEQ multiplex PCR assay. The table was pulled from immuneACCESS by TCRdb, which kept in-frame rearrangements only. Such tables lose some clones; where checked, under half of the loss comes from unresolved V genes, and the rest has no known cause. This sample is represented by some 250,000 clones; around 91% of them were singletons. The ten largest clonotypes hold around 0.34% of the sample. The specimen was PBMCs. Receptor source: a woman aged 18-29 years in good health and CMV-seronegative.

The CDR3 DNA is TGTGCCAGCAGCTTGGGGCAAACAGGGCTTTTAGGTGGCTACACCTTC. Encoded protein: CASSLGQTGLLGGYTF. The V gene is TRBV7-2, the J gene TRBJ1-2, with D tentatively TRBD1 (6 bases). V gave up 3 bases and J gave up 7 bases, with 21 bases separating them. The V gene's germline CDR1 is SGHTA and CDR2 FQGNSA. There are 16 residues in the CDR3.

The V call is TRBV9, the J call TRBJ2-1; 9 positions match TRBD2. CDR1 and CDR2 (germline): SGDLS, YYNGEE. This CDR3 spans 17 amino acids. V lost 0 bases, J lost 0 bases, and 4 bases stayed unmatched. In nucleotides, the CDR3 is TGTGCCAGCAGCGTAGGCGGGGGGGGTAGCTCCTACAATGAGCAGTTCTTC. Encoded protein: CASSVGGGGSSYNEQFF.

The rearrangement joins TRBV27 to TRBJ2-1; the D gene is possibly TRBD1 (5 bases). Germline CDR1 MNHEY, CDR2 SMNVEV (reference sequence). Trimming left V 5 bases short and J 7 bases short, with 30 bases between. The CDR3 is 19 residues long. The CDR3 DNA reads as TGTGCCAGCAGTCTCCAGGTAACCGGTTCAGGGCTTTTCTGGAATGAGCAGTTCTTC. The encoded protein is CASSLQVTGSGLFWNEQFF.

The V and J genes are TRBV5-1 and TRBJ2-2; 7 positions match TRBD1. V lost 6 bases, J lost 0 bases, and 5 bases stayed unmatched. The CDR3 extends over 15 amino acids. Germline V lookup: CDR1 SGHRS, CDR2 YFSETQ. Written as DNA, the CDR3 is TGCGCCAGCATAGCCGGGACAGCGAACACCGGGGAGCTGTTTTTT. Residues: CASIAGTANTGELFF.

The chain uses TRBV19 and TRBJ2-1; possible D gene TRBD2, 5 bases. Per germline, CDR1 LNHDA and CDR2 SQIVND (reference sequence). Trimming took off 3 bases at V and 2 bases at J, with 8 bases between the two ends. This CDR3 region has 14 residues. CDR3 nucleotides: TGTGCCAGTAGTATTGGGGAGCCCTACAATGAGCAGTTCTTC. This gives the protein CASSIGEPYNEQFF.

The chain joins TRBV12-2 to TRBJ1-5; the DNA was not compared with TRBD1, the D call given in the table. TRBV12-2 is assigned pseudogene status. The CDR3 is 14 amino acids. CDR3 nucleotide sequence: TGTGCAAGTCGCTTAGTCCAGGGCCCTCAGCCCCAGCATTTT. As protein: CASRLVQGPQPQHF.

The V gene is TRBV27, the J gene TRBJ2-3, with D possibly matching TRBD1 (6 bases). Deletions cut 5 bases from V and 4 bases from J, with 19 bases between. The germline V gene encodes CDR1 MNHEY and CDR2 SMNVEV (reference sequence). The CDR3 has 16 amino acids. The CDR3 loop is CASSAIGVRGADTQYF. DNA for the CDR3: TGTGCCAGCAGTGCCATCGGCGTCAGGGGAGCAGATACGCAGTATTTT.

The V call is TRBV29-1, the J call TRBJ2-7; TRBD1 matches at 7 bases. Per germline, CDR1 SQVTM and CDR2 ANQGSEA. The V and J ends lost 0 bases and 2 bases, in that order; junction bases with no gene match: 4. There are 14 residues in the CDR3. The CDR3 region has the DNA TGCAGCGTTGAAGAGGGGGACAGACCCTACGAGCAGTACTTC. Its translation: CSVEEGDRPYEQYF.

The J gene is TRBJ1-5, the V gene TRBV7-9; D might be TRBD1 (5 bases). The CDR3 extends over 13 amino acids. Trimming left V 3 bases short and J 6 bases short, with 9 bases between. The germline V gene encodes CDR1 SEHNR and CDR2 FQNEAQ (reference sequence). In nucleotides, the CDR3 is TGTGCCAGCAGCTTGACAGTGAGTCAGCCCCAGCATTTT. This encodes CASSLTVSQPQHF.

The gene calls are TRBV7-6 and TRBJ2-1; D is uncertain. The CDR3 runs to 14 residues. V was trimmed by 2 bases and J by 8 bases, leaving 13 bases between them. Germline values: CDR1 SGHVS, CDR2 FNYEAQ. For the CDR3, the DNA is TGTGCCAGCAGCTTACTTACAGAGAGTGATGAGCAGTTCTTC. The encoded protein is CASSLLTESDEQFF.

This chain joins TRBV6-5 and TRBJ2-3; D unclear. Germline CDR1 and CDR2: MNHEY and SVGAGI. V lost 3 bases to trimming and J lost 4 bases, with 14 bases between them. The CDR3 extends over 15 amino acids. The DNA of the CDR3 is TGTGCCAGCAGTTATTCCTCAGTTCTAGCAGATACGCAGTATTTT. It specifies CASSYSSVLADTQYF.

This rearrangement joins TRBV5-1 to TRBJ2-7, with 13 bases lining up with TRBD2. Germline V lookup: CDR1 SGHRS, CDR2 YFSETQ. The CDR3 runs to 16 residues. The V segment lost 4 bases and the J segment 4 bases; nucleotides outside the gene matches: 8. The CDR3 DNA reads as TGCGCCAGCAGCCAACAGACTAGCGGGGGGAGGTACGAGCAGTACTTC. This gives the protein CASSQQTSGGRYEQYF.

The chain has TRBV5-1 and TRBJ2-7, with D perhaps matching TRBD2 (6 bases). V lost 4 bases to trimming and J lost 6 bases, with 14 bases between them. CDR1 is SGHRS and CDR2 is YFSETQ in the germline V gene. The CDR3 contains 13 residues. CDR3 protein: CASSPRGVGEQYV. CDR3 DNA sequence: TGCGCCAGCAGCCCCCGCGGGGTCGGCGAGCAGTACGTC.

The rearrangement uses TRBV5-1 and TRBJ2-1; D may be TRBD2 (6 bases). The CDR3 is 15 residues long. Trimming pared 0 bases from V and 5 bases from J, leaving 12 bases between. From germline, CDR1 is SGHRS and CDR2 YFSETQ. Here the CDR3 DNA reads TGCGCCAGCAGCTTGGGGGGGACTGAGAACAATGAGCAGTTCTTC. Translated, it gives CASSLGGTENNEQFF.

This chain uses TRBV7-2 with TRBJ1-6; D ambiguous. The V end was cut by 6 bases, the J end by 7 bases, with 7 bases between. Germline CDR1 SGHTA, CDR2 FQGNSA. The CDR3 has 12 amino acids. Here the CDR3 reads CASRFSNSPLHF. The CDR3 DNA is TGTGCCAGCAGGTTTTCGAATTCACCCCTCCACTTT.